This T cell receptor beta chain derives from a study of T cells in Graves' hyperthyroidism and ophthalmopathy. This clonotype came up many times. Amplification of TCR beta CDR3 regions used RNA as the template. A set of HTBI primers served as the primers for a first-round RT-PCR of the TCR CDR3. TCRdb reprocessed the multiplex PCR reads with MiXCR, giving one entry per CDR3 protein. The sample lists more than 300,000 distinct CDR3 sequences; roughly 13% were seen once. There are 13 residues in the CDR3. The V end was cut by 5 bases, the J end by 8 bases, with 13 bases between. CDR1 is MNHEY, CDR2 SMNVEV, per germline (reference sequence).

V and J are TRBV27 and TRBJ2-1, with no clear D. This TCR derives from a woman under 40 with Graves' hyperthyroidism. The material sequenced was blood. CDR3 sequence: CASSRNTVHEQFF. CDR3 coding DNA: TGTGCCAGCAGTAGGAACACAGTCCATGAGCAGTTCTTC.